This TCR beta chain originates from a study of T cell clonality in common variable immunodeficiency. Method: immunoSEQ multiplex PCR; TCRdb's copy keeps in-frame clones and lacks some. The profile covers about 25,000 clones, none occurring a single time. This clone was picked up a small number of times. What it binds is unknown. The read comes to an end 3 residues before the CDR3 does, leaving the germline J gene to fill in the end. Study outcomes and limitations: Reportedly, TCR beta sequences from common variable immunodeficiency showed fewer deletions and N-nucleotide insertions. Patient heterogeneity in the CVID cohort limited correlations between repertoire features and clinical complications. Fewer TCRbeta clones were shared among CVID subjects than controls. CVID subjects had higher TCRbeta clonality than healthy controls, most marked in about a third.

Germline V gives CDR1 DFQATT, CDR2 SNEGSKA (reference sequence). V lost 3 bases to trimming and J lost 1 base, with 9 bases between them. The CDR3 length is 13 residues. The chain recombines TRBV20-1 with TRBJ1-1, with TRBD1 as a possible D gene (6 bases). The TCR comes from a human donor with common variable immunodeficiency. The material sequenced was peripheral blood mononuclear cells. CDR3 residues: CSASTGQNTEAFF. The DNA read from the CDR3 is TGCAGTGCTAGTACGGGACAGAACACTGAA.